These 27 T cell receptor beta chains originate from one sample sequenced in a study of T cells after yellow fever vaccination. Each CDR3 protein gets one entry after TCRdb re-called the 5' RACE reads with MiXCR. Among around 530,000 distinct CDR3 sequences listed, around a sixth were seen once. The source material was PBMCs, sampled 5 days after the first yellow fever vaccination. The source of these receptors is a man younger than 35 who received the YFV17D yellow fever vaccine.

This rearrangement joins TRBV12-3 or TRBV12-4 to TRBJ2-1; D is perhaps TRBD1 (5 bases). Trimming cost V 2 bases and J 9 bases, with 8 bases left between them. This CDR3 has 12 residues. The CDR3, as DNA: TGTGCCAGCAGTTTATCCAGGGCTGAGCAGTTCTTC. Its protein product is CASSLSRAEQFF.

CDR3 residues: CASSQEGLGRQTQYF. The DNA of the CDR3 is TGTGCCAGCAGCCAAGAGGGGCTTGGACGGCAGACCCAGTACTTC. The rearrangement joins TRBV4-2 to TRBJ2-5; tentative D call: TRBD1 (5 bases). Trimming pared 0 bases from V and 6 bases from J, leaving 14 bases between. The CDR3 spans 15 residues. Germline lookup yields CDR1 LGHNA and CDR2 YNFKEQ.

The chain couples TRBV5-1 to TRBJ1-1; D possibly corresponds to TRBD1 (5 bases). The CDR3 is 14 amino acids. CDR1 SGHRS and CDR2 YFSETQ come from the germline V gene. V was clipped by 4 bases and J by 3 bases, with 13 bases between them. The CDR3 loop is CASSVSGRDTEAFF. CDR3 sequence (DNA): TGCGCCAGCAGCGTATCAGGGAGGGACACTGAAGCTTTCTTT.

This clonotype was seen more than once but under ten times. The gene calls are TRBV7-9 and TRBJ2-2; possibly TRBD2 for D (6 bases). This CDR3 has 14 residues. CDR1 and CDR2 (germline): SEHNR, FQNEAQ (reference sequence). Trimming stripped 8 bases from V and 4 bases from J, with 14 bases between. The CDR3 DNA reads TGTGCCAGCGGAGGGACCGTTCTCACCGGGGAGCTGTTTTTT. Translation: CASGGTVLTGELFF.

The table lists this clonotype with many counts. This sequence joins TRBV5-1 and TRBJ2-1, with TRBD1 matching 10 bases. The ends lost 2 bases at V and 7 bases at J; junction bases unmatched: 3. Germline values: CDR1 SGHRS, CDR2 YFSETQ. The CDR3 contains 14 residues. The CDR3 sequence is CASSFDRGPNEQFF. The CDR3 nucleotides are TGCGCCAGCAGCTTCGACAGGGGGCCGAATGAGCAGTTCTTC.

The chain is built from TRBV7-2 and TRBJ2-3; 10 bases match TRBD2. The germline CDR1 and CDR2 sequences are SGHTA and FQGNSA. The CDR3 runs to 15 residues. Trimming at V came to 5 bases and at J to 4 bases, leaving 6 bases not matched to a gene. The CDR3, as DNA: TGTGCCAGCAGCCTCCGGACTAGCGGCGCAGATACGCAGTATTTT. This sequence encodes CASSLRTSGADTQYF. Filled out from reference TRBV7-2 and TRBJ2-3, the complete variable domain reads GAGVSQSPSNKVTEKGKDVELRCDPISGHTALYWYRQSLGQGLEFLIYFQGNSAPDKSGLPSDRFSAERTGGSVSTLTIQRTQQEDSAVYLCASSLRTSGADTQYFGPGTRLTVL.

This clonotype came up many times. The J gene is TRBJ2-2, the V gene TRBV5-1; D uncertain. Germline V gives CDR1 SGHRS, CDR2 YFSETQ. The V end lost 0 bases, the J end lost 3 bases, and 9 bases lay between the germline ends. The CDR3 contains 15 residues. The chain's CDR3 is CASSLVRPDTGELFF. Here the CDR3 DNA reads TGCGCCAGCAGCTTGGTAAGGCCGGACACCGGGGAGCTGTTTTTT.

The gene calls are TRBV4-3 and TRBJ2-2; D is ambiguous. V was shortened by 1 base and J by 5 bases, with 11 bases between the two germline ends. In germline, CDR1 is LGHNA, CDR2 YSLEER. There are 15 residues in the CDR3. CDR3 residues: CASSQGRDSTGELFF. The CDR3 nucleotides read TGCGCCAGCAGCCAAGGGCGAGACTCGACCGGGGAGCTGTTTTTT.

This clonotype appeared a few times. CDR3 sequence reads: CASSKWSSYEQYV. CDR3 in DNA: TGTGCCAGCAGCAAGTGGAGCTCCTACGAGCAGTACGTC. The genes are TRBV5-5 and TRBJ2-7; D gene unclear. The CDR3 is 13 amino acids. Germline V CDR1 and CDR2: SGHKS, YYEKEE (reference sequence). Trimming stripped 4 bases from V and 0 bases from J, with 8 bases between.

This clonotype has a handful of counts. The V gene is TRBV6-5, the J gene TRBJ1-1, with D perhaps matching TRBD1 (5 bases). Germline assignment: CDR1 MNHEY and CDR2 SVGAGI. The V end was cut by 4 bases, the J end by 6 bases, with 15 bases between. This CDR3 has 14 amino acids. The CDR3, as DNA: TGTGCCAGCAGTTTGGACACTTTTGTCTCTGAAGCTTTCTTT. Translation: CASSLDTFVSEAFF.

The rearrangement joins TRBV28 to TRBJ2-3; possible D gene TRBD1, 6 bases. The V end lost 4 bases, the J end lost 2 bases, and 10 bases lay between the germline ends. Germline V lookup: CDR1 MDHEN, CDR2 SYDVKM. The CDR3 loop spans 14 amino acids. CDR3 residues: CASSSWTVTDTQYF. In DNA form, the CDR3 reads TGTGCCAGCAGTTCCTGGACAGTCACAGATACGCAGTATTTT.

This clonotype has a handful of counts. V and J are TRBV7-9 and TRBJ1-2; tentatively, D is TRBD1 (5 bases). The germline V and J ends were trimmed by 6 bases and 4 bases, with 15 bases remaining between them. The germline CDR1 and CDR2 sequences are SEHNR and FQNEAQ (reference sequence). The CDR3 covers 14 residues. CDR3 DNA: TGTGCCAGCAGTCGACAGCAACTCTCCTATGGCTACACCTTC. Translating it yields CASSRQQLSYGYTF.

This clonotype was observed a handful of times. V usage is TRBV7-2 and J usage is TRBJ2-4, with 8 bases aligning to TRBD2. The CDR3 has 16 residues. CDR1 and CDR2 (germline): SGHTA, FQGNSA. The junction had 11 bases not matched to a gene; V was cut back by 5 bases and J by 5 bases. In nucleotides, the CDR3 is TGTGCCAGCAGCCAAGGGCCCGGGACTAGTGAAAACATTCAGTACTTC. It is translated as CASSQGPGTSENIQYF.

The chain carries TRBV29-1 and TRBJ2-7; possibly TRBD1 for D (6 bases). The germline CDR1 and CDR2 sequences are SQVTM and ANQGSEA. Trimming removed 6 bases from V and 3 bases from J, with 12 bases in between. This CDR3 has 12 amino acids. This chain's CDR3 is CSVSLQGYEQYF. CDR3 nucleotides: TGCAGCGTCAGCCTACAGGGCTACGAGCAGTACTTC.

The J gene is TRBJ2-5, the V gene TRBV20-1; 7 bases are shared with TRBD1. Germline CDR1 and CDR2: DFQATT and SNEGSKA (reference sequence). The CDR3 covers 15 residues. The V and J ends lost 0 bases and 2 bases, in that order; junction bases with no gene match: 6. The DNA for the CDR3 is TGCAGTGCTAGAGAGCCCCCCAGGGGGCAAGAGACCCAGTACTTC. Amino acid sequence: CSAREPPRGQETQYF.

This clonotype was counted a few times. The chain joins TRBV27 to TRBJ2-5; perhaps TRBD2 as D (7 bases). CDR3 length equals 14 residues. V lost 3 bases, J lost 6 bases, and 14 bases lay in between. Germline CDR1 and CDR2: MNHEY and SMNVEV (reference sequence). The CDR3 loop reads CASSLLGGAKTQYF. The CDR3, as DNA: TGTGCCAGCAGTTTGCTAGGGGGGGCAAAGACCCAGTACTTC.

In its sample, this clonotype was seen a few times. The gene calls are TRBV4-1 and TRBJ2-7; a possible D gene is TRBD1 (6 bases). The CDR3 contains 14 residues. CDR1 is MGHRA and CDR2 is YSYEKL in the germline V gene. With 1 base removed from V and 3 bases from J, the gap between germline ends came to 10 bases. In DNA form, the CDR3 reads TGCGCCAGCAGCCAAGTCGGGACAAACTACGAGCAGTACTTC. Translation: CASSQVGTNYEQYF.

The CDR3 spells CASRGAANKETQYF. CDR3 bases: TGCGCCAGCAGAGGGGCCGCTAATAAGGAGACCCAGTACTTC. V is TRBV5-1 and J is TRBJ2-5; possibly TRBD1 for D (5 bases). This CDR3 has 14 amino acids. Germline loops: CDR1 SGHRS, CDR2 YFSETQ. V was trimmed by 5 bases and J by 5 bases, leaving 16 bases between them.

This clonotype came up a few times. The genes are TRBV7-2 and TRBJ2-1; the D is unclear. Trimming removed 0 bases at V and 0 bases at J, with 9 bases between. Per germline, CDR1 SGHTA and CDR2 FQGNSA. The CDR3 sequence is 16 residues long. CDR3 amino acids: CASSLAPLNSYNEQFF. CDR3 in DNA: TGTGCCAGCAGCTTAGCACCGTTGAACTCCTACAATGAGCAGTTCTTC.

V usage is TRBV5-1 and J usage is TRBJ2-7, with D possibly TRBD1 on 5 matching bases. The CDR3 is 15 residues long. With 1 base removed from V and 6 bases from J, the gap between germline ends came to 17 bases. The germline V gene has CDR1 SGHRS and CDR2 YFSETQ. CDR3 in DNA: TGCGCCAGCAGCTTGATCGGTACAGGTTACCCCGAGCAGTACTTC. It is translated as CASSLIGTGYPEQYF.

J is TRBJ2-2 and V is TRBV7-2; possibly TRBD1 or TRBD2 for D (5 bases each). Trimming took off 1 base at V and 7 bases at J, with 16 bases between the two ends. Per germline, CDR1 SGHTA and CDR2 FQGNSA. CDR3 length equals 16 residues. This chain's CDR3 is CASSLVVVGTSGELFF. In nucleotides, the CDR3 is TGTGCCAGCAGCTTAGTTGTGGTTGGGACGAGCGGGGAGCTGTTTTTT. Full variable domain (remainder filled in from reference TRBV7-2 and TRBJ2-2): GAGVSQSPSNKVTEKGKDVELRCDPISGHTALYWYRQSLGQGLEFLIYFQGNSAPDKSGLPSDRFSAERTGGSVSTLTIQRTQQEDSAVYLCASSLVVVGTSGELFFGEGSRLTVL.

This clonotype was detected a few times. The CDR3 coding sequence is TGCGCCAGCAGCCCCCTAGGGTTCAAAGATACGCAGTATTTT. Encoded protein: CASSPLGFKDTQYF. The chain is built from TRBV4-1 and TRBJ2-3, with unresolved D. Germline-derived CDR1 and CDR2 are MGHRA and YSYEKL. V lost 4 bases, J lost 5 bases, and 13 bases lay in between. The CDR3 contains 14 residues.

V is TRBV9 and J is TRBJ1-1; 7 bases are shared with TRBD1. Trimming cost V 3 bases and J 1 base; bases outside gene matches: 12. From germline, CDR1 is SGDLS and CDR2 YYNGEE. The CDR3 has 17 residues. The CDR3 bases are TGTGCCAGCAGCGACCAAACGACCCGGGACAGGAACACTGAAGCTTTCTTT. This sequence encodes CASSDQTTRDRNTEAFF.

The chain is built from TRBV6-5 and TRBJ1-6; 9 bases fit TRBD1. The CDR3 consists of 17 residues. Germline values: CDR1 MNHEY, CDR2 SVGAGI. V lost 0 bases and J lost 9; bases outside the gene matches: 9. The CDR3 spells CASSYSRRYRGLSPLHF. The CDR3 DNA is TGTGCCAGCAGTTACTCGAGGAGGTACAGGGGGCTTTCACCCCTCCACTTT.

This clonotype occurred a few times. The chain is built from TRBV19 and TRBJ1-1, with no clear D. Trimming left V 8 bases short and J 7 bases short, with 8 bases between. This CDR3 spans 10 amino acids. The germline V gene encodes CDR1 LNHDA and CDR2 SQIVND (reference sequence). The chain's CDR3 is CASRGVEAFF. The CDR3 DNA reads as TGTGCCAGTCGTGGGGTTGAAGCTTTCTTT. Looking up the rest from reference TRBV19 and TRBJ1-1 gives the full variable domain: DGGITQSPKYLFRKEGQNVTLSCEQNLNHDAMYWYRQDPGQGLRLIYYSQIVNDFQKGDIAEGYSVSREKKESFPLTVTSAQKNPTAFYLCASRGVEAFFGQGTRLTVV.

J is TRBJ2-2 and V is TRBV7-8; D is uncertain. Between the trimmed V and J ends, which lost 2 bases and 4 bases, there was a span of 11 bases. Germline V lookup: CDR1 SGHVS, CDR2 FQNEAQ. The CDR3 runs 15 residues. The CDR3 sequence is CASSLLQRSTGELFF. The CDR3 bases are TGTGCCAGCAGCTTACTACAGCGATCCACCGGGGAGCTGTTTTTT.

This clonotype was seen a handful of times. This may be a read error, as it is one base from a much larger clone. The rearrangement links TRBV5-6 to TRBJ1-4; D ambiguous. The CDR3 has 15 amino acids. CDR1 and CDR2 (germline): SGHDT, YYEEEE. V was pared by 0 bases and J by 2 bases, with 8 bases between. CDR3 nucleotide sequence: TGTGCCAGCAGCTTGGTACTCGAGACTAATGAAAAACTGTTTTTT. It codes for CASSLVLETNEKLFF. The full variable domain, completed using reference TRBV5-6 and TRBJ1-4, is DAGVTQSPTHLIKTRGQQVTLRCSPKSGHDTVSWYQQALGQGPQFIFQYYEEEERQRGNFPDRFSGHQFPNYSSELNVNALLLGDSALYLCASSLVLETNEKLFFGSGTQLSVL.